These 31 T cell receptor beta chains originate from one sample sequenced in a study of T cell repertoires in cytomegalovirus infection (dated by TCRdb to the late 2010s). The sequencer listed for this sample is Illumina HiSeq 1500. TCRdb itself trimmed the public reads at Q25 with fastp, ran MiXCR and retained productive beta chains. Entries that share a CDR3 protein sequence are merged under the most common genes and DNA. The sample table lists more than 650,000 distinct CDR3 sequences, about a third of them with a count of one. Around 2.8% of the sample rests with the top ten. Material for sequencing was PBMCs. The receptors stem from a human donor in good health (CMV status not recorded). Some clones in this sample may be carry-over from other donors' samples.

The V call is TRBV3-1, the J call TRBJ1-1, with a weak D call TRBD1 (5 bases). The CDR3 totals 16 residues. V was cut by 0 bases and J by 0 bases, with 11 bases left in between. Germline values: CDR1 LGHDT, CDR2 YNNKEL (reference sequence). The CDR3 nucleotides read TGTGCCAGCAGCCAAGACCCCGGGACGGTGAACACTGAAGCTTTCTTT. Encoded protein: CASSQDPGTVNTEAFF.

The count of this clonotype is one. The chain joins TRBV19 to TRBJ1-6; no firm D call. CDR1 and CDR2 from the germline V gene are LNHDA and SQIVND (reference sequence). V was trimmed by 6 bases and J by 0 bases, leaving 12 bases between them. This CDR3 spans 16 amino acids. The CDR3 protein is CASRPARSSYNSPLHF. The CDR3 DNA reads TGTGCCAGTAGGCCCGCCCGGAGCTCCTATAATTCACCCCTCCACTTT. The variable domain in full, completed from reference TRBV19 and TRBJ1-6, reads DGGITQSPKYLFRKEGQNVTLSCEQNLNHDAMYWYRQDPGQGLRLIYYSQIVNDFQKGDIAEGYSVSREKKESFPLTVTSAQKNPTAFYLCASRPARSSYNSPLHFGNGTRLTVT.

This clonotype showed up just a few times. CDR3 in amino acids: CASSLGAGTSGLSSYNEQFF. As DNA, the CDR3 is TGTGCCAGCAGCTTAGGAGCCGGGACTAGCGGATTGAGCTCCTACAATGAGCAGTTCTTC. The V call is TRBV7-8, the J call TRBJ2-1; 11 nucleotides agree with TRBD2. V gave up 1 base and J gave up 0 bases; unmatched junction bases: 11. CDR3 size: 20 residues. Germline V gene sequence: CDR1 SGHVS, CDR2 FQNEAQ.

This clonotype was seen a few times. The chain employs TRBV28 and TRBJ1-2, with D possibly matching TRBD1 (5 bases). Trimming left V 5 bases short and J 2 bases short, with 15 bases between. In germline, CDR1 is MDHEN, CDR2 SYDVKM. The CDR3 spans 15 residues. The CDR3 loop reads CASSSLGGRNYGYTF. The CDR3 DNA reads as TGTGCCAGCAGTAGTTTGGGGGGTAGGAACTATGGCTACACCTTC.

Turning to this clonotype: This CDR3 fails to terminate in the conserved phenylalanine or tryptophan, so it likely reflects a read error. This rearrangement joins TRBV19 to TRBJ2-1; 8 positions agree with TRBD2. CDR1 LNHDA and CDR2 SQIVND come from the germline V gene (reference sequence). The V and J ends lost 7 bases and 9 bases, in that order; junction bases with no gene match: 5. The CDR3 spans 12 residues. In DNA form, the CDR3 reads TGTGCCAGTATTTCAAGCGGGGGTGAGCAGTTCTTA. This sequence encodes CASISSGGEQFL.

V usage is TRBV6-2 or TRBV6-3 and J usage is TRBJ1-2; D uncertain. Germline V gene data show CDR1 as MNHEY and CDR2 as SVGEGT. Trimming pared 2 bases from V and 1 base from J, leaving 8 bases between. This CDR3 region has 14 residues. CDR3 residues: CASSYVDLNYGYTF. The CDR3 coding sequence is TGTGCCAGCAGTTACGTCGATCTTAACTATGGCTACACCTTC.

The J gene is TRBJ1-5, the V gene TRBV20-1, with D tentatively TRBD1 (6 bases). V lost 8 bases and J lost 2, with 13 bases in between. The CDR3 consists of 13 residues. Germline CDR1 is DFQATT and CDR2 is SNEGSKA (reference sequence). The CDR3 spells CSLKQGGNQPQHF. The DNA of the CDR3 is TGCAGTCTTAAACAGGGTGGCAATCAGCCCCAGCATTTT.

The chain recombines TRBV11-2 with TRBJ2-5; 7 bases map to TRBD2. The CDR3 extends over 14 amino acids. Germline CDR1 is SGHAT and CDR2 is FQNNGV. Losses at the gene ends were 6 bases for V and 7 bases for J; bases not matched to a gene: 11. CDR3 DNA sequence: TGTGCCAGCAGGGCCTACGCGGGGGTGAGGACCCAGTACTTC. Its translation: CASRAYAGVRTQYF.

With respect to this clonotype: This could be a read error, since a much larger clone is one nucleotide away. It is likely a read error, because the conserved phenylalanine at the end of the CDR3 is missing. This sequence joins TRBV7-8 and TRBJ2-1; 11 positions match TRBD2. The J segment lost 0 bases and the V segment lost 4 bases, leaving 8 bases of the junction unmatched. There are 18 residues in the CDR3. In germline, CDR1 is SGHVS, CDR2 FQNEAQ. The CDR3 DNA reads as TGTGCCAGCAGCTATCCGACTAGCGGGGCTTCCTCCTACAATGAGCAGTTCTTA. Translating it yields CASSYPTSGASSYNEQFL.

This clonotype was recorded a few times. The V call is TRBV7-2, the J call TRBJ2-5; unclear D gene. The CDR3 runs to 13 residues. Deletions cut 1 base from V and 4 bases from J, with 7 bases between. The germline V gene has CDR1 SGHTA and CDR2 FQGNSA. The CDR3 here is CASSLGIGETQYF. CDR3 nucleotide sequence: TGTGCCAGCAGCTTAGGGATTGGAGAGACCCAGTACTTC.

V and J are TRBV4-2 and TRBJ1-1; no reliable D call. Looked up from germline, CDR1 is LGHNA and CDR2 is YNFKEQ. The CDR3 contains 11 residues. Between the trimmed V and J ends, which lost 3 bases and 7 bases, there was a span of 6 bases. CDR3 amino acids: CASSHTDEAFF. The DNA for the CDR3 is TGTGCCAGCAGCCACACAGATGAAGCTTTCTTT.

The chain links TRBV28 to TRBJ2-5; D perhaps matches TRBD1 (6 bases). V shed 5 bases and J shed 4 bases, with 11 bases lying between them. The germline CDR1 and CDR2 sequences are MDHEN and SYDVKM. CDR3 size: 13 residues. DNA for the CDR3: TGTGCCAGCAGTGTGACAGGCCCAGAGACCCAGTACTTC. It yields the protein CASSVTGPETQYF. Combining the CDR3 with reference TRBV28 and TRBJ2-5 gives the whole variable domain DVKVTQSSRYLVKRTGEKVFLECVQDMDHENMFWYRQDPGLGLRLIYFSYDVKMKEKGDIPEGYSVSREKKERFSLILESASTNQTSMYLCASSVTGPETQYFGPGTRLLVL.

This clonotype appeared a single time. This chain connects TRBV4-1 to TRBJ2-1; 8 nucleotides match TRBD2. Looked up from germline, CDR1 is MGHRA and CDR2 is YSYEKL. This CDR3 spans 15 amino acids. V dropped 1 base and J dropped 7; count of bases not matched to a gene: 6. This chain's CDR3 is CASSQVAGGSNEQFF. Here the CDR3 DNA reads TGCGCCAGCAGCCAAGTGGCGGGGGGTTCGAATGAGCAGTTCTTC.

V gene TRBV25-1 combines with J gene TRBJ1-2; possibly TRBD1 for D (5 bases). V lost 0 bases and J 8 bases, leaving 10 bases between the germline ends. The V gene's germline CDR1 is MGHDK and CDR2 SYGVNS. The CDR3 is 13 amino acids. CDR3 sequence reads: CASSEYGAEGYTF. DNA for the CDR3: TGTGCCAGCAGTGAATACGGGGCTGAGGGCTACACCTTC.

V gene TRBV19 combines with J gene TRBJ1-5; 7 bases map to TRBD1. CDR3 size: 16 residues. In germline, CDR1 is LNHDA, CDR2 SQIVND (reference sequence). Trimming cost V 5 bases and J 1 base; bases outside gene matches: 8. CDR3 sequence reads: CASSFGTARSNQPQHF. In DNA, the CDR3 is TGTGCCAGTAGTTTCGGGACAGCGAGGAGCAATCAGCCCCAGCATTTT.

This clonotype turned up a few times. The gene calls are TRBV12-3 or TRBV12-4 and TRBJ2-5; perhaps TRBD1 as D (6 bases). Trimming removed 3 bases at V and 1 base at J, with 9 bases between. This CDR3 has 14 amino acids. Here the CDR3 reads CASSFGRGQETQYF. The CDR3 DNA reads as TGTGCCAGCAGTTTTGGCAGGGGCCAAGAGACCCAGTACTTC.

This clonotype was picked up many times. The J gene is TRBJ1-4, the V gene TRBV6-1; no clear D. The CDR3 has 16 residues. Trimming cost V 5 bases and J 7 bases, with 20 bases left between them. From germline, CDR1 is MNHNS and CDR2 SASEGT. The CDR3 DNA sequence: TGTGCCAGCAGTAGAGGCAGGACGGGAGCAGGTGAAAAACTGTTTTTT. Its translation is CASSRGRTGAGEKLFF.

The chain uses TRBV15 and TRBJ2-6; possible D gene TRBD1, 6 bases. Deletions cut 9 bases from V and 4 bases from J, with 10 bases between. This CDR3 has 13 amino acids. Per the germline V gene, CDR1 is LNHNV and CDR2 is YYDKDF (reference sequence). CDR3 protein: CATQGYGANVLTF. CDR3 DNA: TGTGCCACGCAGGGGTACGGGGCCAACGTCCTGACTTTC.

The CDR3, as DNA: TGTGCCACCAGCAGAGACCTTGGGACAGGGAACTATGGCTACACCTTC. Protein sequence: CATSRDLGTGNYGYTF. The rearrangement joins TRBV15 to TRBJ1-2; 9 bases align to TRBD1. The V gene's germline CDR1 is LNHNV and CDR2 YYDKDF (reference sequence). The CDR3 totals 16 residues. The junction had 4 bases not matched to a gene; V was cut back by 0 bases and J by 2 bases.

The chain has TRBV28 and TRBJ2-6, with TRBD1 matching over 8 bases. Trimming took 6 bases from V and 0 from J; bases not matched to a gene: 4. The V gene's germline CDR1 is MDHEN and CDR2 SYDVKM. The CDR3 is made up of 16 amino acids. The CDR3 region is CASRQGVLSGANVLTF. The DNA of the CDR3 is TGTGCCAGCAGACAGGGGGTTCTCTCTGGGGCCAACGTCCTGACTTTC.

This clonotype turned up a few times. V usage is TRBV19 and J usage is TRBJ2-3, with a possible D match to TRBD1 (5 bases). The V end lost 1 base, the J end lost 6 bases, and 14 bases lay between the germline ends. The CDR3 contains 15 residues. Germline loops: CDR1 LNHDA, CDR2 SQIVND (reference sequence). CDR3: CASSIVWAGPDTQYF. As DNA, the CDR3 is TGTGCCAGTAGTATAGTTTGGGCAGGGCCGGATACGCAGTATTTT.

The chain carries TRBV27 and TRBJ1-2; D may be TRBD1 (5 bases). V was clipped by 2 bases and J by 0 bases, with 16 bases between them. This CDR3 comprises 17 residues. Per germline, CDR1 MNHEY and CDR2 SMNVEV (reference sequence). CDR3 amino acids: CASSLGYPGPTNYGYTF. CDR3 DNA sequence: TGTGCCAGCAGTTTAGGTTACCCAGGGCCGACTAACTATGGCTACACCTTC.

This rearrangement joins TRBV12-3 or TRBV12-4 to TRBJ2-1, with unresolved D. Trimming stripped 11 bases from V and 7 bases from J, with 21 bases between. The CDR3 has 14 residues. In nucleotides, the CDR3 is TGTGCCCTCTCCCGGGCCCCCCGTGGAAATGAGCAGTTCTTC. It is translated as CALSRAPRGNEQFF.

This chain connects TRBV11-1 to TRBJ2-1; D tentatively reads TRBD1 or TRBD2 (5 bases each). Trimming took 5 bases from V and 5 from J, leaving 25 bases between them. Germline loops: CDR1 SGHAT, CDR2 FQDESV (reference sequence). The CDR3 runs 18 residues. The CDR3 loop is CASSPRPGLLSGHNEQFF. DNA of the CDR3: TGTGCCAGCAGCCCCAGGCCGGGATTGCTTTCGGGGCACAATGAGCAGTTCTTC. Full variable domain (remainder filled in from reference TRBV11-1 and TRBJ2-1): EAEVAQSPRYKITEKSQAVAFWCDPISGHATLYWYRQILGQGPELLVQFQDESVVDDSQLPKDRFSAERLKGVDSTLKIQPAELGDSAMYLCASSPRPGLLSGHNEQFFGPGTRLTVL.

A few counts support this clonotype. The CDR3 loop reads CASSNRLAGAFNEQFF. CDR3 nucleotides: TGTGCCAGCAGTAACAGACTAGCGGGAGCCTTCAATGAGCAGTTCTTC. The genes are TRBV7-6 and TRBJ2-1; 12 bases map to TRBD2. Germline V gene lookup returns CDR1 SGHVS and CDR2 FNYEAQ. Germline trimming cut 6 bases from V and 6 bases from J; bases unmatched to any gene: 9. The CDR3 is made up of 16 amino acids.

This clonotype was seen at least ten times. The V call is TRBV7-8, the J call TRBJ1-5, with D unclear. CDR3 length: 14 amino acids. Between the trimmed V and J ends, which lost 1 base and 3 bases, there was a span of 7 bases. CDR1 SGHVS and CDR2 FQNEAQ come from the germline V gene. The CDR3 DNA reads TGTGCCAGCAGCTTAGGGGCCTACAATCAGCCCCAGCATTTT. Protein sequence: CASSLGAYNQPQHF.

V usage is TRBV28 and J usage is TRBJ2-7, with 8 bases aligning to TRBD1. CDR1 is MDHEN and CDR2 is SYDVKM in the germline V gene. CDR3 length: 15 amino acids. V was clipped by 5 bases and J by 4 bases; unmatched bases: 10. As DNA, the CDR3 is TGTGCCAGCAGTCGGGGTGGACAGGGTTCTTACGAGCAGTACTTC. Residues: CASSRGGQGSYEQYF.

The V call is TRBV7-9, the J call TRBJ2-1; D unclear. The CDR3 has 11 amino acids. The germline CDR1 and CDR2 sequences are SEHNR and FQNEAQ (reference sequence). V was pared by 1 base and J by 10 bases, with 5 bases between. The CDR3 is CASSLEREQFF. CDR3 in DNA: TGTGCCAGCAGCTTAGAGCGAGAGCAGTTCTTC.

This clonotype was counted only a few times. The V call is TRBV7-6, the J call TRBJ2-2; a weak D match, TRBD1 (6 bases). The length of the CDR3 is 16 residues. From germline, CDR1 is SGHVS and CDR2 FNYEAQ. V shed 8 bases and J shed 0 bases, with 16 bases lying between them. Here the CDR3 reads CASALGGTANTGELFF. CDR3 bases: TGTGCCAGCGCACTAGGGGGTACTGCGAACACCGGGGAGCTGTTTTTT.

In this sample, this clonotype turned up a few times. This chain connects TRBV7-6 to TRBJ1-6; tentatively, D is TRBD1 (6 bases). Germline loops: CDR1 SGHVS, CDR2 FNYEAQ. With 1 base removed from V and 5 bases from J, the gap between germline ends came to 15 bases. The CDR3 covers 17 residues. The CDR3 loop is CASSLGGGPYNNSPLHF. The CDR3 nucleotides are TGTGCCAGCAGCTTAGGGGGGGGCCCTTACAATAATTCACCCCTCCACTTT. Using reference TRBV7-6 and TRBJ1-6 for the parts outside the CDR3, the full variable domain is GAGVSQSPRYKVTKRGQDVALRCDPISGHVSLYWYRQALGQGPEFLTYFNYEAQQDKSGLPNDRFSAERPEGSISTLTIQRTEQRDSAMYRCASSLGGGPYNNSPLHFGNGTRLTVT.

This clonotype was recorded many times. V is TRBV29-1 and J is TRBJ2-3; no clear D gene. This CDR3 has 11 amino acids. The ends were cut back, 4 bases at V and 3 bases at J, with 5 bases in the middle. The germline V gene encodes CDR1 SQVTM and CDR2 ANQGSEA. The CDR3 coding sequence is TGCAGCGTTGTGCGGACAGATACGCAGTATTTT. It encodes CSVVRTDTQYF.